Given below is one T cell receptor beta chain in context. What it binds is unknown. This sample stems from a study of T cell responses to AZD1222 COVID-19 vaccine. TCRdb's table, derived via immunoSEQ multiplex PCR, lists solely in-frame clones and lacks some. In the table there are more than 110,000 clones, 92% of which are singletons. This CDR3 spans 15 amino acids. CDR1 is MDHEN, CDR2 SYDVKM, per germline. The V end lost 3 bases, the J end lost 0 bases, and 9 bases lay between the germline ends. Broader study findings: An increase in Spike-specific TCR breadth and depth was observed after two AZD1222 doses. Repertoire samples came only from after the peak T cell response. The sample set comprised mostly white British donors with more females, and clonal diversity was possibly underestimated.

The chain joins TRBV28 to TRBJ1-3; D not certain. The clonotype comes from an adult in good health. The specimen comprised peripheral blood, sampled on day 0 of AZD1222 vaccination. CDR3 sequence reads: CASSLGSHSGNTIYF. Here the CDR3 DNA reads TGTGCCAGCAGTTTGGGGTCCCACTCTGGAAACACCATATATTTT.